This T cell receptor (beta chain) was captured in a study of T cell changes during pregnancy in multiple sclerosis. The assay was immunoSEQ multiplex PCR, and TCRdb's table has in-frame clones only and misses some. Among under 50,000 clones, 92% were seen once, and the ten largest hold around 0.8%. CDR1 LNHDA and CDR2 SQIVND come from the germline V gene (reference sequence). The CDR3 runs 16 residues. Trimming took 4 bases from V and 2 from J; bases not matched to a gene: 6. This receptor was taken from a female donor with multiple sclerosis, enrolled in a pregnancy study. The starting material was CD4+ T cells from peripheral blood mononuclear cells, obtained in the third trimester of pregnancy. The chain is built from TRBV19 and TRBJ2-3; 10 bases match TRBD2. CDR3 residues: CASSRTAGGPTDTQYF. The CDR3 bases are TGTGCCAGTAGTAGGACAGCGGGAGGGCCCACAGATACGCAGTATTTT.